Listed below are T cell receptor beta chains from one sample, sequenced in a study of control samples from healthy donors and cancer patients. TCRdb's table, derived via immunoSEQ multiplex PCR, lists solely in-frame clones and lacks some. The profile shows about 190,000 clones, 85% to 95% of them singletons. Specimen: blood. All receptors come from a man younger than 35 in good health. The CDR3 runs from the conserved cysteine through the conserved F or W. Fields, in order: V gene, D gene, clone size, CDR3 length, J gene, CDR3 protein, CDR3 DNA. The D gene is left open where the match is weak. Expanded clones are given a class, and other clones once, few, many or no size at all.

V: TRBV11-2
D: TRBD1
size: .
length: 15
J: TRBJ2-7
CDR3: CASSLGADRVGEQYF
DNA: TGTGCCAGCAGCTTAGGAGCGGACAGGGTAGGAGAGCAGTACTTC

V: TRBV5-5
D: TRBD1
size: .
length: 12
J: TRBJ1-2
CDR3: CASSDRNYGYTF
DNA: TGTGCCTCCTCGGACAGGAACTATGGCTACACCTTC

V: TRBV2
D: .
size: .
length: 14
J: TRBJ2-3
CDR3: CASSEGANTDTQYF
DNA: TGTGCCAGCAGTGAGGGAGCGAACACAGATACGCAGTATTTT

V: TRBV19
D: .
size: once
length: 13
J: TRBJ1-6
CDR3: CASSRGRDSPLHF
DNA: TGTGCCAGTAGTAGGGGGAGGGATTCACCCCTCCACTTT

V: TRBV3-1/TRBV3-2
D: TRBD1
size: .
length: 13
J: TRBJ1-2
CDR3: CASSFGTGNGYTF
DNA: TGTGCCAGCAGCTTTGGGACAGGGAATGGCTACACCTTC

V: TRBV5-1
D: .
size: .
length: 14
J: TRBJ1-2
CDR3: CASSTGTRGNGYTF
DNA: TGCGCCAGCAGCACCGGGACAAGGGGGAATGGCTACACCTTC

V: TRBV25-1
D: .
size: .
length: 14
J: TRBJ2-5
CDR3: CASSELGGQETQYF
DNA: TGTGCCAGCAGTGAGTTAGGGGGCCAAGAGACCCAGTACTTC

V: TRBV21-1
D: .
size: .
length: 17
J: TRBJ2-1
CDR3: CASSKKAAGDEGNEQFF
DNA: TGTGCCAGCAGCAAAAAAGCGGCAGGGGACGAGGGGAATGAGCAGTTCTTC

V: TRBV18
D: TRBD1
size: .
length: 16
J: TRBJ2-7
CDR3: CASSPVDRGNVVGQYF
DNA: TGTGCCAGCTCACCAGTCGACAGGGGAAACGTGGTGGGGCAGTACTTC

V: TRBV9
D: .
size: .
length: 16
J: TRBJ1-3
CDR3: CASSGRGLPSGNTIYF
DNA: TGTGCCAGCTCAGGACGAGGCCTCCCCTCTGGAAACACCATATATTTT

V: TRBV28
D: .
size: .
length: 14
J: TRBJ1-6
CDR3: CASSGTGNNSPLHF
DNA: TGTGCCAGCAGTGGCACAGGTAATAATTCACCCCTCCACTTT

V: TRBV7-9
D: TRBD2
size: .
length: 17
J: TRBJ2-2
CDR3: CASSPFSGFANTGELFF
DNA: TGTGCCAGCAGCCCCTTTAGCGGGTTCGCGAACACCGGGGAGCTGTTTTTT

V: TRBV9
D: TRBD1
size: .
length: 14
J: TRBJ2-3
CDR3: CASSQGQGTDTQYF
DNA: TGTGCCAGCAGCCAAGGACAGGGTACAGATACGCAGTATTTT

V: TRBV2
D: .
size: .
length: 16
J: TRBJ1-5
CDR3: CASSERGRGADQPQHF
DNA: TGTGCCAGCAGTGAGAGGGGCAGGGGAGCGGATCAGCCCCAGCATTTT

V: TRBV5-4
D: .
size: .
length: 13
J: TRBJ2-5
CDR3: CASSPQIQETQYF
DNA: TGTGCCAGCAGCCCACAGATCCAAGAGACCCAGTACTTC

V: TRBV27
D: .
size: .
length: 16
J: TRBJ1-6
CDR3: CASSFRRDGSNSPLHF
DNA: TGTGCCAGCAGTTTTCGCCGGGACGGGTCAAATTCACCCCTCCACTTT

V: TRBV12-3/TRBV12-4
D: .
size: .
length: 13
J: TRBJ2-3
CDR3: CASSDRNTDTQYF
DNA: TGTGCCAGCAGCGACAGAAACACAGATACGCAGTATTTT

V: TRBV6-5
D: TRBD1
size: .
length: 13
J: TRBJ1-1
CDR3: CASSYGDRGDTFF
DNA: TGTGCCAGCAGTTACGGGGACAGGGGTGATACTTTCTTT

V: TRBV5-1
D: .
size: .
length: 16
J: TRBJ1-1
CDR3: CASSLGSTGLGTEAFF
DNA: TGCGCCAGCAGCTTGGGTTCAACAGGGTTAGGCACTGAAGCTTTCTTT

V: TRBV28
D: .
size: .
length: 14
J: TRBJ1-1
CDR3: CASSLRSGNTEAFF
DNA: TGTGCCAGCAGTTTAAGGTCAGGGAACACTGAAGCTTTCTTT

V: TRBV5-1
D: .
size: .
length: 12
J: TRBJ2-1
CDR3: CASGSPAGEQFF
DNA: TGCGCCAGCGGGAGTCCGGCGGGTGAGCAGTTCTTC

V: TRBV28
D: .
size: .
length: 15
J: TRBJ2-7
CDR3: CASSSPSEGGYEQYF
DNA: TGTGCCAGCAGTTCGCCTTCCGAGGGGGGCTACGAGCAGTACTTC

V: TRBV7-8
D: TRBD1
size: .
length: 15
J: TRBJ1-6
CDR3: CASSYGGTAYSPLHF
DNA: TGTGCCAGCAGCTACGGTGGGACAGCGTATTCACCCCTCCACTTT

V: TRBV5-6
D: TRBD2
size: once
length: 18
J: TRBJ2-1
CDR3: CASSPKLGRGGSYNEQFF
DNA: TGTGCCAGCAGCCCGAAACTCGGGCGGGGGGGCTCTTACAATGAGCAGTTCTTC

V: TRBV7-2
D: TRBD1
size: .
length: 13
J: TRBJ2-7
CDR3: CASSPSGGHEQYF
DNA: TGTGCCAGCAGCCCGTCAGGGGGCCACGAGCAGTACTTC

V: TRBV24-1
D: TRBD2
size: .
length: 15
J: TRBJ2-1
CDR3: CATSASGGALNEQFF
DNA: TGTGCCACCAGTGCATCGGGGGGGGCGTTGAATGAGCAGTTCTTC

V: TRBV5-4
D: TRBD2
size: .
length: 16
J: TRBJ2-2
CDR3: CASSWGAGGYTGELFF
DNA: TGTGCCAGCAGCTGGGGAGCGGGGGGGTACACCGGGGAGCTGTTTTTT

V: TRBV7-3
D: TRBD2
size: .
length: 17
J: TRBJ2-3
CDR3: CASSLKNSGASTDTQYF
DNA: TGTGCCAGCAGCTTAAAAAATAGCGGGGCTAGCACAGATACGCAGTATTTT

V: TRBV13
D: .
size: .
length: 14
J: TRBJ1-3
CDR3: CASSALLTGNTIYF
DNA: TGTGCCAGCAGCGCCTTACTCACTGGAAACACCATATATTTT

V: TRBV7-3
D: .
size: .
length: 12
J: TRBJ2-1
CDR3: CASSLGGDEQFF
DNA: TGTGCCAGCAGCCTAGGAGGGGATGAGCAGTTCTTC

V: TRBV12-3/TRBV12-4
D: TRBD1
size: once
length: 13
J: TRBJ2-3
CDR3: CASRRQGPDTQYF
DNA: TGTGCCAGCAGGAGACAGGGCCCAGATACGCAGTATTTT

V: TRBV7-9
D: TRBD1
size: .
length: 17
J: TRBJ1-4
CDR3: CASSRASTGGTNEKLFF
DNA: TGTGCCAGCAGCCGCGCGTCGACAGGGGGAACTAATGAAAAACTGTTTTTT

V: TRBV15
D: TRBD1
size: .
length: 15
J: TRBJ2-7
CDR3: CATSRARQGSYEQYF
DNA: TGTGCCACCAGCAGAGCTAGACAGGGGTCCTACGAGCAGTACTTC

V: TRBV7-9
D: .
size: once
length: 15
J: TRBJ1-1
CDR3: CASTASGGRDTEAFF
DNA: TGTGCCAGCACCGCGTCGGGGGGCAGAGACACTGAAGCTTTCTTT

V: TRBV21-1
D: .
size: .
length: 13
J: TRBJ2-4
CDR3: CASSGGDKNIQYF
DNA: TGTGCCAGCAGTGGGGGAGACAAAAACATTCAGTACTTC

V: TRBV9
D: .
size: .
length: 13
J: TRBJ1-1
CDR3: CASSVVVNTEAFF
DNA: TGTGCCAGCAGCGTTGTCGTGAACACTGAAGCTTTCTTT

V: TRBV5-5
D: .
size: .
length: 14
J: TRBJ1-2
CDR3: CASSLDQVRNGYTF
DNA: TGTGCCAGCAGCTTGGATCAGGTTAGGAATGGCTACACCTTC

V: TRBV29-1
D: TRBD1
size: .
length: 13
J: TRBJ1-2
CDR3: CSVPTGGGNGYTF
DNA: TGCAGCGTACCTACAGGGGGCGGGAATGGCTACACCTTC

V: TRBV6-2/TRBV6-3
D: TRBD1
size: once
length: 13
J: TRBJ1-5
CDR3: CASSNYRGQPQHF
DNA: TGTGCCAGCAGTAACTACAGGGGTCAGCCCCAGCATTTT

V: TRBV5-4
D: .
size: .
length: 14
J: TRBJ2-7
CDR3: CASSKGRIGYEQYF
DNA: TGTGCCAGCTCGAAGGGGCGAATTGGCTACGAGCAGTACTTC

V: TRBV19
D: TRBD1
size: few
length: 15
J: TRBJ1-1
CDR3: CASSIQGQGSSEAFF
DNA: TGTGCCAGTAGTATACAGGGACAGGGGTCATCTGAAGCTTTCTTT